Presented here are 20 T cell receptor beta chains from one specimen sequenced in a study of T cells after yellow fever vaccination. Each CDR3 protein gets one entry after TCRdb re-called the 5' RACE reads with MiXCR. The repertoire consists of 250,000 to 300,000 distinct CDR3 sequences, with roughly 5.6% occurring once and the leading ten covering roughly 3.3%. Source: CD4+ T cells sorted from PBMCs, taken on the day of the yellow fever booster vaccination. These receptors all come from a man aged 18 to 35 who received the YFV17D yellow fever vaccine.

The sample holds a few counts of this clonotype. This chain links TRBV15 with TRBJ2-3, with 9 nucleotides matching TRBD2. CDR3 length: 15 residues. Germline CDR1 LNHNV, CDR2 YYDKDF (reference sequence). The J segment lost 7 bases and the V segment lost 3 bases, leaving 8 bases of the junction unmatched. CDR3 in DNA: TGTGCCACCAGCAGGCGGGCGGGGGGGCCGAATACGCAGTATTTT. This codes for CATSRRAGGPNTQYF.

This clonotype has a count of ten or more. The chain combines TRBV12-3 or TRBV12-4 with TRBJ1-5; tentatively, D is TRBD1 (5 bases). The CDR3 is 17 amino acids. Trimming shortened V by 3 bases and J by 0 bases, and 15 bases separated the two germline ends. The CDR3 nucleotides read TGTGCCAGCAGTTTTGGTATCGGGGACCATAGCAATCAGCCCCAGCATTTT. The encoded protein is CASSFGIGDHSNQPQHF.

The chain has TRBV12-3 or TRBV12-4 and TRBJ1-5; the D is unclear. This CDR3 region has 14 residues. The V and J ends lost 3 bases and 7 bases respectively, with 13 bases between them. DNA for the CDR3: TGTGCCAGCAGTTTCGTGGGGAGAGGGCAGCCCCAGCATTTT. It encodes CASSFVGRGQPQHF.

Here the CDR3 DNA reads TGCGCCAGCAGAGCCCCCCTGGCTAGCGGTGGAACAGATACGCAGTATTTT. This gives the protein CASRAPLASGGTDTQYF. This sequence joins TRBV10-2 and TRBJ2-3, with 7 nucleotides matching TRBD2. This CDR3 contains 17 residues. The J segment lost 3 bases and the V segment lost 6 bases, leaving 15 bases of the junction unmatched. CDR1 and CDR2 from the germline V gene are WSHSY and SAAADI.

This clonotype was counted only a few times. The V and J genes are TRBV18 and TRBJ2-1; 10 bases match TRBD2. CDR1 is KGHSH and CDR2 is LQKENI in the germline V gene. This CDR3 comprises 14 residues. After removal of 6 bases from V and 7 bases from J, the junction contained 6 bases not matched to a gene. The CDR3 spells CASSFSGGSNEQFF. DNA for the CDR3: TGTGCCAGCTCCTTTAGCGGGGGGTCGAATGAGCAGTTCTTC.

The chain couples TRBV4-1 to TRBJ1-5; 7 nucleotides match TRBD1. From germline, CDR1 is MGHRA and CDR2 YSYEKL. The junction had 9 bases not matched to a gene; V was cut back by 4 bases and J by 9 bases. This CDR3 is built from 14 residues. This CDR3 reads CASSRDSPMGPQHF. For the CDR3, the DNA is TGCGCCAGCAGCCGGGACAGCCCGATGGGGCCCCAGCATTTT.

This clonotype was counted between two and nine times. This chain uses TRBV5-1 with TRBJ1-4; 9 bases align to TRBD1. The CDR3 consists of 17 residues. Germline CDR1 is SGHRS and CDR2 is YFSETQ. Losses at the gene ends were 2 bases for V and 8 bases for J; bases not matched to a gene: 13. CDR3 sequence reads: CASSLQGAWPRGEKLFF. The CDR3 nucleotides are TGCGCCAGCAGCTTACAGGGGGCCTGGCCGCGTGGGGAAAAACTGTTTTTT.

This clonotype was found many times. The CDR3 sequence: CASSRDSGGYTF. CDR3 nucleotides: TGCGCCAGCAGCCGTGACAGTGGTGGCTACACCTTC. The chain recombines TRBV5-1 with TRBJ1-2, with D maybe TRBD1 (5 bases). This CDR3 is built from 12 residues. V was trimmed by 4 bases and J by 7 bases, leaving 11 bases between them. CDR1 SGHRS and CDR2 YFSETQ come from the germline V gene.

The sample holds a few counts of this clonotype. This chain uses TRBV3-1 with TRBJ1-6; D remains ambiguous. Between the trimmed V and J ends, which lost 2 bases and 7 bases, there was a span of 12 bases. This CDR3 has 15 residues. Per germline, CDR1 LGHDT and CDR2 YNNKEL (reference sequence). As DNA, the CDR3 is TGTGCCAGCAGCCAAACGGGGTTCCCCAATTCACCCCTCCACTTT. Translating it yields CASSQTGFPNSPLHF.

This clonotype has more than one count but fewer than ten. J is TRBJ1-4 and V is TRBV7-9, with no clear D. There are 16 residues in the CDR3. Germline V gene lookup returns CDR1 SEHNR and CDR2 FQNEAQ (reference sequence). Trimming took off 3 bases at V and 8 bases at J, with 19 bases between the two ends. In nucleotides, the CDR3 is TGTGCCAGCAGCTTCAACTCGGCCCAGCTATACGAAAAACTGTTTTTT. It is translated as CASSFNSAQLYEKLFF.

The genes are TRBV6-1 and TRBJ2-3, with D perhaps assigned TRBD1 or TRBD2 (5 bases each). The CDR3 covers 17 residues. V was shortened by 2 bases and J by 2 bases, with 17 bases between the two germline ends. CDR1 is MNHNS and CDR2 is SASEGT in the germline V gene. The CDR3 sequence is CASSEPTRRDPTDTQYF. The DNA of the CDR3 is TGTGCCAGCAGTGAACCCACCCGTCGGGACCCCACAGATACGCAGTATTTT.

Ten or more counts support this clonotype. The chain has TRBV20-1 and TRBJ2-4; D perhaps matches TRBD1 (6 bases). V shed 3 bases and J shed 0 bases, with 12 bases lying between them. Per germline, CDR1 DFQATT and CDR2 SNEGSKA (reference sequence). CDR3 length: 15 residues. The CDR3 is CSASRDKLAKNIQYF. As DNA, the CDR3 is TGCAGTGCTAGCCGGGACAAATTAGCCAAAAACATTCAGTACTTC.

This clonotype came up a few times. Here the CDR3 reads CASSFGGMVETQYF. CDR3 in DNA: TGTGCCAGCAGCTTTGGAGGGATGGTGGAGACCCAGTACTTC. This chain uses TRBV7-2 with TRBJ2-5; D may be TRBD2 (6 bases). V was trimmed by 3 bases and J by 5 bases, leaving 13 bases between them. Germline lookup yields CDR1 SGHTA and CDR2 FQGNSA. CDR3 length: 14 amino acids.

This clonotype showed up many times. The chain uses TRBV9 and TRBJ2-1; D remains unclear. The CDR3 sequence is 13 residues long. The V end was cut by 4 bases, the J end by 4 bases, with 9 bases between. Germline loops: CDR1 SGDLS, CDR2 YYNGEE. The chain's CDR3 is CASSLRLYNEQFF. The CDR3 DNA is TGTGCCAGCAGCCTCCGACTTTACAATGAGCAGTTCTTC.

The table lists this clonotype with a few counts. The rearrangement links TRBV20-1 to TRBJ2-5; D possibly corresponds to TRBD1 (5 bases). The CDR3 runs to 13 residues. V was shortened by 2 bases and J by 4 bases, with 11 bases between the two germline ends. Germline-derived CDR1 and CDR2 are DFQATT and SNEGSKA (reference sequence). This CDR3 is CSARWQGGETQYF. In nucleotides, the CDR3 is TGCAGTGCTAGATGGCAGGGTGGAGAGACCCAGTACTTC.

This clonotype has at least ten counts. This sequence joins TRBV5-5 and TRBJ1-4; the D gene is possibly TRBD1 (5 bases). CDR1 is SGHKS, CDR2 YYEKEE, per germline (reference sequence). V was cut by 2 bases and J by 8 bases, with 10 bases left in between. The CDR3 is made up of 13 amino acids. The DNA of the CDR3 is TGTGCCAGCAGCTTCGGGGGGTTGGAAAAACTGTTTTTT. Encoded protein: CASSFGGLEKLFF.

The gene calls are TRBV10-3 and TRBJ1-3; unclear D gene. V gave up 5 bases and J gave up 0 bases, with 8 bases separating them. The germline gives CDR1 ENHRY, CDR2 SYGVKD. The CDR3 is made up of 14 amino acids. The CDR3 DNA reads as TGTGCCATCAGTCGGGAGAGCTCTGGAAACACCATATATTTT. Protein sequence: CAISRESSGNTIYF.

CDR3 sequence: CASSPRQGPTDTQYF. CDR3 sequence (DNA): TGTGCCAGCTCACCACGGCAGGGGCCAACAGATACGCAGTATTTT. V is TRBV18 and J is TRBJ2-3, with D tentatively TRBD1 (6 bases). The CDR3 has 15 residues. CDR1 is KGHSH, CDR2 LQKENI, per germline. Trimming removed 1 base from V and 3 bases from J, with 11 bases in between.

This clonotype appeared a few times. The rearrangement joins TRBV6-5 to TRBJ2-6; D possibly corresponds to TRBD1 (7 bases). CDR1 MNHEY and CDR2 SVGAGI come from the germline V gene. There are 17 residues in the CDR3. The germline V and J ends were trimmed by 6 bases and 0 bases, with 15 bases remaining between them. The CDR3 here is CASRAWGDSSGANVLTF. As DNA, the CDR3 is TGTGCCAGCAGGGCCTGGGGGGACAGCTCTGGGGCCAACGTCCTGACTTTC.

This clonotype was seen more than once but under ten times. The chain joins TRBV3-1 to TRBJ1-5; D is unresolved. The CDR3 spans 13 residues. Germline loops: CDR1 LGHDT, CDR2 YNNKEL (reference sequence). With 6 bases removed from V and 5 bases from J, the gap between germline ends came to 11 bases. The CDR3 spells CASSPTEYQPQHF. CDR3 DNA sequence: TGTGCCAGCAGTCCCACGGAGTATCAGCCCCAGCATTTT.